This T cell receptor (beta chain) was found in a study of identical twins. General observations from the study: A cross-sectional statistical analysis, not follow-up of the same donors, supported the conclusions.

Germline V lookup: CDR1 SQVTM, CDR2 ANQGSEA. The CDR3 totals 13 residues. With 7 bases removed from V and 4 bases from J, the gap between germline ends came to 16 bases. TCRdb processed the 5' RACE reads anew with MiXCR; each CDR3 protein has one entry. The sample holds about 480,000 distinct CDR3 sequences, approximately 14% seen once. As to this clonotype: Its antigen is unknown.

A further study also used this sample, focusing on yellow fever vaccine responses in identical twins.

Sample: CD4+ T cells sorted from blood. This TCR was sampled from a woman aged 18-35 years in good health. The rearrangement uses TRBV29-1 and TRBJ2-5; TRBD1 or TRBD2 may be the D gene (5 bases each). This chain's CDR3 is CSAYTVGAETQYF. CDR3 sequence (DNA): TGCAGCGCTTACACCGTCGGGGCAGAGACCCAGTACTTC.